The clone carrying this TCR beta chain appeared once. The sample comes from a study of blood T cell repertoires in COVID-19. V lost 4 bases, J lost 0 bases, and 4 bases stayed unmatched. The CDR3 spans 15 residues. Germline V lookup: CDR1 SGHRS, CDR2 YFSETQ. Profiling relied on immunoSEQ multiplex PCR, and the TCRdb table lists in-frame clones only, not all of them. This sample yields 170,000 or so clones, of which 75% to 90% are seen a single time; more than 5.5% belongs to the top ten. This chain links TRBV5-1 with TRBJ2-1; 7 positions agree with TRBD2. Material for sequencing was PBMCs or T cells enriched from blood (not recorded which). The sequence was obtained from a middle-aged man who had recovered from COVID-19. The CDR3 DNA reads TGCGCCAGCAGCACCAGCGGGATCTCCTACAATGAGCAGTTCTTC. This gives the protein CASSTSGISYNEQFF.